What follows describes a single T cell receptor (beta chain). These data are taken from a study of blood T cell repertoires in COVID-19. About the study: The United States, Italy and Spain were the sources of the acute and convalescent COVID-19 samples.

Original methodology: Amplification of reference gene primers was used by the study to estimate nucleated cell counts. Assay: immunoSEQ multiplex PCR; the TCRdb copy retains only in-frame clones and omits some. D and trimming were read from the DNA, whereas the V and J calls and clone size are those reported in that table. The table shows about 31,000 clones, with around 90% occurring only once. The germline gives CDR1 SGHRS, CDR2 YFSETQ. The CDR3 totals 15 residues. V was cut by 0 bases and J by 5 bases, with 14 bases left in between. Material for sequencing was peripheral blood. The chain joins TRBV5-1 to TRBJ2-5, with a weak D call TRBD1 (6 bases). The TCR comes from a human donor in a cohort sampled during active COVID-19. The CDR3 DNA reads TGCGCCAGCAGCTTGGCTCCACAGGGCCTTGAGACCCAGTACTTC. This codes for CASSLAPQGLETQYF.